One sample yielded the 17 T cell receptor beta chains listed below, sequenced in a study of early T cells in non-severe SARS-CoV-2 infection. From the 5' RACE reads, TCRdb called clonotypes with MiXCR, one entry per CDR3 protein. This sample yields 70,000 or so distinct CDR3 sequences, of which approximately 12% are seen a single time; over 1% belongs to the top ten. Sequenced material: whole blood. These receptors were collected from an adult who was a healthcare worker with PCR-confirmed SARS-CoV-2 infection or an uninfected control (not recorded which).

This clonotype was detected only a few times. Here the CDR3 DNA reads TGCAGTGTAATGGGGCGCCGCGACAATGAGCAGTTCTTC. This sequence encodes CSVMGRRDNEQFF. The chain employs TRBV20-1 and TRBJ2-1, with a weak D call TRBD1 (5 bases). Trimming removed 7 bases from V and 5 bases from J, with 15 bases in between. From germline, CDR1 is DFQATT and CDR2 SNEGSKA (reference sequence). This CDR3 has 13 amino acids.

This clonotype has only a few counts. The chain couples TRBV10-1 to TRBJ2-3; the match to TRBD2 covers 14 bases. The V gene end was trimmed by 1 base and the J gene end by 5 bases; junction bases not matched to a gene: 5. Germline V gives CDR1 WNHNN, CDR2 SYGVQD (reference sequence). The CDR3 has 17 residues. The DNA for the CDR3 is TGCGCCAGCAGTGAGTGGACTAGCGGGGGGATTCAAGATACGCAGTATTTT. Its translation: CASSEWTSGGIQDTQYF.

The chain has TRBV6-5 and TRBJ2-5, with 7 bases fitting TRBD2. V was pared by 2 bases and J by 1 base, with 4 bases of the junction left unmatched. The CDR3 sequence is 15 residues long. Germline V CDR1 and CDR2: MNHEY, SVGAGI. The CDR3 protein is CASSYRAGVQETQYF. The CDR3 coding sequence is TGTGCCAGCAGTTACCGCGCGGGAGTCCAAGAGACCCAGTACTTC.

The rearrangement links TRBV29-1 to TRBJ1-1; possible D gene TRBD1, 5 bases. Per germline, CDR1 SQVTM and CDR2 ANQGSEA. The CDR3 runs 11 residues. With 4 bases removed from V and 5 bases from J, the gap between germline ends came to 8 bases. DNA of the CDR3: TGCAGCGTTGCCTGGGGGACTGAAGCTTTCTTT. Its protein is CSVAWGTEAFF. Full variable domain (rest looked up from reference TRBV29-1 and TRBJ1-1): SAVISQKPSRDICQRGTSLTIQCQVDSQVTMMFWYRQQPGQSLTLIATANQGSEATYESGFVIDKFPISRPNLTFSTLTVSNMSPEDSSIYLCSVAWGTEAFFGQGTRLTVV.

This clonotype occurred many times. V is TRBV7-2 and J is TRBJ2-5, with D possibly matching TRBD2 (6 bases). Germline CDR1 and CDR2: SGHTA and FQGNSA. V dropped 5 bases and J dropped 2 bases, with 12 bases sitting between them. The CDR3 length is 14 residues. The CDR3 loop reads CASSPGGLQETQYF. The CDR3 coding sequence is TGTGCCAGCAGCCCCGGGGGATTGCAAGAGACCCAGTACTTC. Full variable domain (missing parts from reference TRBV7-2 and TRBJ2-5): GAGVSQSPSNKVTEKGKDVELRCDPISGHTALYWYRQSLGQGLEFLIYFQGNSAPDKSGLPSDRFSAERTGGSVSTLTIQRTQQEDSAVYLCASSPGGLQETQYFGPGTRLLVL.

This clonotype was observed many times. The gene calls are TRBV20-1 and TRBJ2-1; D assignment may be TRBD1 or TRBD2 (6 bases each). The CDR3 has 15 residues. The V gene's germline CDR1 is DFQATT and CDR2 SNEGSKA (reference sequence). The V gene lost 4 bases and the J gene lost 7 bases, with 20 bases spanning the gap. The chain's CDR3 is CSAKRSPGGSNEQFF. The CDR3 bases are TGCAGTGCTAAAAGGTCGCCCGGGGGCAGTAATGAGCAGTTCTTC.

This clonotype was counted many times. The CDR3 region is CASSQAFGLAVEEQYF. The CDR3, as DNA: TGCGCCAGCAGCCAGGCCTTCGGACTAGCGGTGGAGGAGCAGTACTTC. This rearrangement joins TRBV4-3 to TRBJ2-7, with 10 bases lining up with TRBD2. Germline V gives CDR1 LGHNA, CDR2 YSLEER. V was pared by 3 bases and J by 7 bases, with 12 bases of the junction left unmatched. This CDR3 is 16 amino acids long.

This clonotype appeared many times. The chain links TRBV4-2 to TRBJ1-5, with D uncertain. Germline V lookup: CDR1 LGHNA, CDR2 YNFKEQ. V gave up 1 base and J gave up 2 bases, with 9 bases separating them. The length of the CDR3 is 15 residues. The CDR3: CASSQVAGGNQPQHF. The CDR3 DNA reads TGTGCCAGCAGCCAAGTTGCGGGTGGCAATCAGCCCCAGCATTTT.

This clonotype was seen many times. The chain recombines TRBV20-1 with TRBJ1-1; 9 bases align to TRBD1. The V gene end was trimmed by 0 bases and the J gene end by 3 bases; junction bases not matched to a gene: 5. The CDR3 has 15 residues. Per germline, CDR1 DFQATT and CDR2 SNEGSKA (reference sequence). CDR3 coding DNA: TGCAGTGCTAGAGACCAGGACAGGGGTGACACTGAAGCTTTCTTT. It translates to CSARDQDRGDTEAFF.

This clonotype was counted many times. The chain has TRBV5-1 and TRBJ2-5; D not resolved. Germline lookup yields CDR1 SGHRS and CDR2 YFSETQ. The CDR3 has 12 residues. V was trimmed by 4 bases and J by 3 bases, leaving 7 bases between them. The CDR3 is CASSPHEETQYF. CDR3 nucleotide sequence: TGCGCCAGCAGCCCTCATGAAGAGACCCAGTACTTC.

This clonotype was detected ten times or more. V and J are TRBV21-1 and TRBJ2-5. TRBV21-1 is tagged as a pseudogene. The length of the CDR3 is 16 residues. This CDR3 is CASSKTNLNPQETQYF. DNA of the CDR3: TGTGCCAGCAGCAAAACGAACCTCAACCCACAAGAGACCCAGTACTTC.

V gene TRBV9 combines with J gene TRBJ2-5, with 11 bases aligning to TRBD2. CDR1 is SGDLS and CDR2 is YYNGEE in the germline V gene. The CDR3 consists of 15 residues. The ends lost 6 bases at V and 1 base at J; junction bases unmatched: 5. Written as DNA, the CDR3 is TGTGCCAGCAACCGACTAGCGGGGACCCAAGAGACCCAGTACTTC. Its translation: CASNRLAGTQETQYF.

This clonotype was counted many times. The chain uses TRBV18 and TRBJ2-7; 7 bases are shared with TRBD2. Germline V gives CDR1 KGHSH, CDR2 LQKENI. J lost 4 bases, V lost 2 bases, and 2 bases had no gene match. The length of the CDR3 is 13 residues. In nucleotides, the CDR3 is TGTGCCAGCTCACCATCGGGGGGTTACGAGCAGTACTTC. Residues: CASSPSGGYEQYF.

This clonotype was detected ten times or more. The CDR3 DNA sequence: TGTGCCTGGACCCCAGACTCTGGAAACACCATATATTTT. It yields the protein CAWTPDSGNTIYF. The chain has TRBV30 and TRBJ1-3; D gene ambiguous. This CDR3 comprises 13 residues. Trimming pared 4 bases from V and 0 bases from J, leaving 7 bases between. Germline-derived CDR1 and CDR2 are GTSNPN and SVGIG (reference sequence).

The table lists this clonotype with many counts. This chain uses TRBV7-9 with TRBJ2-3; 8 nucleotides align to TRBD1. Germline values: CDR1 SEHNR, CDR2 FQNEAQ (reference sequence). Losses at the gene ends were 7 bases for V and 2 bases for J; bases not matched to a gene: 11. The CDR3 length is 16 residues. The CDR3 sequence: CASIKDRVGITDTQYF. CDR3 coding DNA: TGTGCCAGCATCAAGGACAGGGTGGGAATCACAGATACGCAGTATTTT.

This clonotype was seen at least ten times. CDR3 nucleotide sequence: TGTGCCAGCAGCTTAGATGGGGTGTTAGGCGAGCAGTACTTC. Its translation is CASSLDGVLGEQYF. The chain has TRBV7-9 and TRBJ2-7; D gene unclear. The V gene's germline CDR1 is SEHNR and CDR2 FQNEAQ (reference sequence). This CDR3 comprises 14 residues. Deletions cut 1 base from V and 6 bases from J, with 13 bases between.

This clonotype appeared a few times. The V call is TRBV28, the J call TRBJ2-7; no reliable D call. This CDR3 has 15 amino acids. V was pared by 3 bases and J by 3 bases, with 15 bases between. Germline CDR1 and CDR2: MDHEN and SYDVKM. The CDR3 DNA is TGTGCCAGCAGTTTGGGTAGATTTCGTGGCTACGAGCAGTACTTC. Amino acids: CASSLGRFRGYEQYF. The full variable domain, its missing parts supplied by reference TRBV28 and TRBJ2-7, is DVKVTQSSRYLVKRTGEKVFLECVQDMDHENMFWYRQDPGLGLRLIYFSYDVKMKEKGDIPEGYSVSREKKERFSLILESASTNQTSMYLCASSLGRFRGYEQYFGPGTRLTVT.